This T cell receptor beta chain appears in the sequencing data of a study of siplizumab effects on memory and regulatory T cells. The study assayed about 10^5 TCR templates per sample. Generated by immunoSEQ multiplex PCR, the TCRdb table keeps only in-frame clones and is missing some. Seen here are tens of thousands of clones, over 85% observed once, and the top ten hold around 0.3%. CDR1 is SGHVS and CDR2 is FQNEAQ in the germline V gene. This CDR3 region has 17 residues. With V trimmed by 1 base and J by 0 bases, 6 bases remained unmatched. The chain is built from TRBV7-8 and TRBJ2-3, with 8 bases that match TRBD2. This clonotype originated in a human donor in good health. Input material: non-Treg CD4+ T cells sorted from blood. The CDR3 bases are TGTGCCAGCAGCTTAGAGGTAGCGGGGTCTAGCACAGATACGCAGTATTTT. Translation gives CASSLEVAGSSTDTQYF. Variable domain in full (rest from reference TRBV7-8 and TRBJ2-3): GAGVSQSPRYKVAKRGQDVALRCDPISGHVSLFWYQQALGQGPEFLTYFQNEAQLDKSGLPSDRFFAERPEGSVSTLKIQRTQQEDSAVYLCASSLEVAGSSTDTQYFGPGTRLTVL.